Included here is one T cell receptor beta chain sequence, with context. This sample stems from a study of blood T cell repertoires in COVID-19. Study background: Whether acute or convalescent, the COVID-19 samples came from the United States, Italy and Spain. Sources were T cells, B-cell-depleted T cells, or PBMCs; the material itself was cDNA or gDNA.

The CDR3 runs 14 residues. Germline V gene lookup returns CDR1 SGHNT and CDR2 YYREEE (reference sequence). Trimming cost V 3 bases and J 3 bases, with 12 bases left between them. Source study methods: The assay estimated nucleated cells by amplifying reference gene primers. Clones were read by immunoSEQ multiplex PCR, and TCRdb kept only the in-frame ones, dropping some. Clonal size and the V and J genes are those of that table, whereas D and trimming came from the DNA. The table includes a few hundred thousand clones, 89% detected once. V usage is TRBV5-4 and J usage is TRBJ1-1; TRBD1 might be the D (6 bases). The receptor was derived from a woman aged 40 to 50 who had recovered from COVID-19. Sequencing was carried out using peripheral blood. The CDR3 sequence is CASSSITGYTEAFF. CDR3 in DNA: TGTGCCAGCAGCTCAATCACAGGGTACACTGAAGCTTTCTTT.